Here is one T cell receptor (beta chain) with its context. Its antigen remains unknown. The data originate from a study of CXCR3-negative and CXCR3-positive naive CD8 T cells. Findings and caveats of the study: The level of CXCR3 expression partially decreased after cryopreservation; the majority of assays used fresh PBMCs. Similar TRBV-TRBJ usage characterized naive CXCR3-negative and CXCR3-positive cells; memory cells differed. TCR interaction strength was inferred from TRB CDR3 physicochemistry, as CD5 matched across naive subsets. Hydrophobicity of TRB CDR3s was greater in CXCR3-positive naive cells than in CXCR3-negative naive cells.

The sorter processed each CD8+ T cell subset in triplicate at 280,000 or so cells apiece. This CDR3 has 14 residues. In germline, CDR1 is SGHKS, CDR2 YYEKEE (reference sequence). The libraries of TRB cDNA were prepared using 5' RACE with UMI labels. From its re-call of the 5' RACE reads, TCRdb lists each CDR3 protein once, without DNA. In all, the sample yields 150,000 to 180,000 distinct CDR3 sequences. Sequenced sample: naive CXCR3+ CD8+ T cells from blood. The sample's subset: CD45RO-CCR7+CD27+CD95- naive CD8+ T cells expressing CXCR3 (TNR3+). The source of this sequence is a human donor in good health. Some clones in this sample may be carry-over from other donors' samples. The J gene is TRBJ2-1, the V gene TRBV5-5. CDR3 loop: CASSLREFYNEQFF.